Shown below are 21 T cell receptor beta chains from a single sample sequenced in a study of blood T cell repertoires in COVID-19 (dated by TCRdb to about 2020). The method behind the library was the immunoSEQ multiplex PCR assay. In its TCRdb copy, this immuneACCESS table keeps in-frame sequences only and misses some clones. Where compared with another copy, unresolved V genes explain less than half of these, and the others have no known cause. The sample data list about 270,000 clones, and around nine tenths of these were observed just once. The top ten constitute roughly 14% of the sample. The sequencing sample was made of peripheral blood. The receptor source for this set is a woman aged 70-85 years with COVID-19, enrolled during active disease.

This chain's CDR3 is CASSLGQTGETQYF. The CDR3 coding sequence is TGCGCCAGCAGCTTGGGACAGACGGGAGAGACCCAGTACTTC. The V gene is TRBV5-1, the J gene TRBJ2-5, with D possibly matching TRBD1 (5 bases). The V and J ends lost 0 bases and 4 bases respectively, with 10 bases between them. The CDR3 runs 14 residues. Per germline, CDR1 SGHRS and CDR2 YFSETQ.

This chain joins TRBV19 and TRBJ2-3; 8 bases agree with TRBD1. CDR1 and CDR2 from the germline V gene are LNHDA and SQIVND (reference sequence). With V trimmed by 5 bases and J by 2 bases, 6 bases remained unmatched. The CDR3 spans 15 residues. CDR3 bases: TGTGCCAGTAGTTTGGACAGGGACATCACAGATACGCAGTATTTT. The encoded protein is CASSLDRDITDTQYF.

Worth noting for this clone: Other DNA sequences of this sample code for an identical CDR3. The chain uses TRBV27 and TRBJ1-1; D is perhaps TRBD1 (6 bases). The CDR3 totals 13 residues. Looked up from germline, CDR1 is MNHEY and CDR2 is SMNVEV (reference sequence). V was cut by 3 bases and J by 6 bases, with 11 bases left in between. The CDR3 DNA sequence: TGTGCCAGCAGTTTCCGAACAGGGTCTGAAGCTTTCTTT. This gives the protein CASSFRTGSEAFF.

The chain links TRBV19 to TRBJ2-7; D call uncertain. Germline-derived CDR1 and CDR2 are LNHDA and SQIVND (reference sequence). This CDR3 is built from 11 residues. V lost 5 bases, J lost 3 bases, and 5 bases lay in between. The CDR3 region is CASSSVYEQYF. DNA of the CDR3: TGTGCCAGTAGTTCAGTCTACGAGCAGTACTTC.

The V and J genes are TRBV20-1 and TRBJ1-2, with 8 bases aligning to TRBD1. With V trimmed by 6 bases and J by 8 bases, 5 bases remained unmatched. The CDR3 length is 11 residues. In germline, CDR1 is DFQATT, CDR2 SNEGSKA (reference sequence). The CDR3 sequence is CSAKDRGGYTF. The CDR3, as DNA: TGCAGTGCAAAAGACAGGGGCGGCTACACCTTC.

The chain couples TRBV7-3 to TRBJ2-1, with 7 bases identical to TRBD2. This CDR3 is built from 15 residues. J gave up 4 bases and V 1 base, and 4 bases lay outside the gene matches. Germline V CDR1 and CDR2: SGHTA, FQGTGA. The CDR3 sequence is CASSLSGGPYNEQFF. CDR3 DNA: TGTGCCAGCAGCTTAAGCGGGGGACCATACAATGAGCAGTTCTTC. Full variable domain (remainder filled in from reference TRBV7-3 and TRBJ2-1): GAGVSQTPSNKVTEKGKYVELRCDPISGHTALYWYRQSLGQGPEFLIYFQGTGAADDSGLPNDRFFAVRPEGSVSTLKIQRTERGDSAVYLCASSLSGGPYNEQFFGPGTRLTVL.

The V gene is TRBV11-2, the J gene TRBJ2-7; D gene unclear. V gave up 3 bases and J gave up 4 bases, with 7 bases separating them. The CDR3 runs to 12 residues. CDR1 SGHAT and CDR2 FQNNGV come from the germline V gene. CDR3 region: CASSFSLYEQYF. As DNA, the CDR3 is TGTGCCAGCAGCTTCTCCCTGTACGAGCAGTACTTC.

With respect to this clone: A read error may account for a junction end that differs from germline. This sequence joins TRBV7-2 and TRBJ1-5; TRBD1 aligns across 10 bases. The length of the CDR3 is 18 residues. CDR1 SGHTA and CDR2 FQGNSA come from the germline V gene. The CDR3: CASSYSTGGKSTNRPQHF. In DNA form, the CDR3 reads TGTGCCAGCAGTTACTCGACAGGGGGCAAATCTACAAATCGGCCCCAGCATTTT.

CDR3 in DNA: TGTGCCTGGAGTGTACTTCAGGGTCAATCACCCCTCCACTTT. It translates to CAWSVLQGQSPLHF. The rearrangement links TRBV30 to TRBJ1-6; tentative D call: TRBD1 (5 bases). V lost 0 bases, J lost 10 bases, and 13 bases lay in between. The germline V gene has CDR1 GTSNPN and CDR2 SVGIG (reference sequence). The CDR3 is made up of 14 amino acids.

The chain is built from TRBV2 and TRBJ2-1, with D unresolved. The V gene's germline CDR1 is SNHLY and CDR2 FYNNEI. The CDR3 totals 14 residues. V was pared by 7 bases and J by 0 bases, with 10 bases between. CDR3 amino acids: CASTSTGSYNEQFF. The CDR3 nucleotides read TGTGCCAGCACCAGTACGGGCTCCTACAATGAGCAGTTCTTC.

The rearrangement joins TRBV21-1 to TRBJ2-7; the table assigns TRBD1, which was not confirmed against the DNA. TRBV21-1 has pseudogene status. The CDR3 sequence is 21 residues long. The CDR3 nucleotides are TGTGCCAGCAGCAAGCGGTTACGGCTGGTGGACTACAGGGGGCGGACCTACGAGCAGTACTTC. Its translation: CASSKRLRLVDYRGRTYEQYF.

This rearrangement joins TRBV4-1 to TRBJ1-1, with TRBD1 matching over 8 bases. In germline, CDR1 is MGHRA, CDR2 YSYEKL. This CDR3 spans 15 amino acids. V was clipped by 1 base and J by 6 bases; unmatched bases: 7. The CDR3 region has the DNA TGCGCCAGCAGCCAAGTAGGACAGGGTAATTCTGAAGCTTTCTTT. Translating gives CASSQVGQGNSEAFF.

This rearrangement joins TRBV5-1 to TRBJ1-6; 8 nucleotides match TRBD1. This CDR3 contains 16 residues. In germline, CDR1 is SGHRS, CDR2 YFSETQ. Trimming at V came to 1 base and at J to 7 bases, leaving 7 bases not matched to a gene. The CDR3 is CASSLSPGQVNSPLHF. The CDR3 region has the DNA TGCGCCAGCAGCTTGAGTCCGGGACAGGTGAATTCACCCCTCCACTTT.

The rearrangement joins TRBV5-5 to TRBJ2-7, with 9 positions matching TRBD1. Germline assignment: CDR1 SGHKS and CDR2 YYEKEE (reference sequence). The CDR3 spans 15 residues. V was pared by 0 bases and J by 6 bases, with 7 bases of the junction left unmatched. CDR3 DNA sequence: TGTGCCAGCAGCTTGGGAGGGACAGGGAACCGCGAGCAGTACTTC. It specifies CASSLGGTGNREQYF.

This chain connects TRBV10-1 to TRBJ2-3; possibly TRBD1 for D (5 bases). Trimming shortened V by 4 bases and J by 2 bases, and 10 bases separated the two germline ends. Looked up from germline, CDR1 is WNHNN and CDR2 is SYGVQD (reference sequence). CDR3 length equals 14 residues. The CDR3 DNA follows: TGCGCCAGCAGTGTGAAACAGGTCACAGATACGCAGTATTTT. This codes for CASSVKQVTDTQYF.

This sequence joins TRBV24-1 and TRBJ2-3; D is perhaps TRBD2 (6 bases). V was clipped by 7 bases and J by 6 bases, with 13 bases between them. CDR1 is KGHDR and CDR2 is SFDVKD in the germline V gene. The CDR3 is made up of 13 amino acids. For the CDR3, the DNA is TGTGCCACCAGCCCTCAAGGAGGGGATACGCAGTATTTT. This gives the protein CATSPQGGDTQYF.

This chain uses TRBV4-3 with TRBJ2-1; TRBD2 matches at 8 bases. The CDR3 is 18 residues long. Germline values: CDR1 LGHNA, CDR2 YSLEER. J was trimmed by 10 bases and V by 2 bases; bases with no gene match: 19. As DNA, the CDR3 is TGCGCCAGCAGCCAATGGGGTGCCCGGGGTAGCGGGGTCATAGAGCAGTTCTTC. It codes for CASSQWGARGSGVIEQFF.

J is TRBJ1-5 and V is TRBV6-5, with a tentative D call TRBD1 (5 bases). Trimming stripped 2 bases from V and 3 bases from J, with 11 bases between. In germline, CDR1 is MNHEY, CDR2 SVGAGI. This CDR3 spans 15 amino acids. CDR3: CASSYGGGDNQPQHF. The CDR3 DNA reads as TGTGCCAGCAGTTACGGGGGAGGCGACAATCAGCCCCAGCATTTT.

The CDR3 is CASNPTGGIGGYTF. DNA of the CDR3: TGTGCCAGCAACCCCACAGGTGGTATAGGAGGCTACACCTTC. The chain joins TRBV27 to TRBJ1-2, with D maybe TRBD1 (5 bases). This CDR3 comprises 14 residues. V was clipped by 7 bases and J by 8 bases, with 20 bases between them. Germline V gene data show CDR1 as MNHEY and CDR2 as SMNVEV (reference sequence).

V is TRBV3-1 (or the pseudogene TRBV3-2) and J is TRBJ2-3, with 10 bases aligning to TRBD2. This CDR3 has 16 residues. Germline V lookup: CDR1 LGHDT, CDR2 YNNKEL (reference sequence). Trimming cost V 0 bases and J 2 bases; bases outside gene matches: 2. In DNA, the CDR3 is TGTGCCAGCAGCCAAGAACTAGCGGGGTTCACAGATACGCAGTATTTT. Residues: CASSQELAGFTDTQYF.

This clone came up once. The chain carries TRBV6-5 and TRBJ2-5; D gene uncertain. Germline V lookup: CDR1 MNHEY, CDR2 SVGAGI. Trimming took off 4 bases at V and 0 bases at J, with 12 bases between the two ends. The CDR3 consists of 15 residues. The CDR3 DNA is TGTGCCAGCAGTTCCCCCACATTGCACCAAGAGACCCAGTACTTC. It encodes CASSSPTLHQETQYF.